These 22 T cell receptor beta chains share one sample of origin, sequenced in a study of OX40 agonist ivuxolimab in advanced cancers. Sequenced by immunoSEQ multiplex PCR; TCRdb stores in-frame clones only, minus some. Among 50,000 to 65,000 clones listed, around nine tenths were seen once. Material: CD4+ or CD8+ T cells sorted from blood, obtained in a trial of the OX40 agonist ivuxolimab. Receptor source: an adult with an advanced solid tumor such as melanoma, head and neck, liver or kidney cancer.

The J gene is TRBJ2-5, the V gene TRBV7-2; D not certain. The CDR3 contains 14 residues. CDR1 and CDR2 from the germline V gene are SGHTA and FQGNSA. V was trimmed by 5 bases and J by 2 bases, leaving 12 bases between them. The CDR3, as DNA: TGTGCCAGCAGCCCCTCGATGCCGCAAGAGACCCAGTACTTC. Its translation is CASSPSMPQETQYF.

The genes are TRBV5-4 and TRBJ2-1; 9 bases are shared with TRBD2. J was trimmed by 5 bases and V by 9 bases; bases with no gene match: 15. The CDR3 spans 16 residues. Germline-derived CDR1 and CDR2 are SGHNT and YYREEE (reference sequence). The chain's CDR3 is CATQRGAGGPNNEQFF. The CDR3 region has the DNA TGTGCCACCCAGCGGGGCGCGGGGGGGCCCAACAATGAGCAGTTCTTC.

The chain is built from TRBV27 and TRBJ2-1, with D possibly matching TRBD2 (6 bases). There are 14 residues in the CDR3. Trimming pared 3 bases from V and 9 bases from J, leaving 15 bases between. CDR1 and CDR2 (germline): MNHEY, SMNVEV (reference sequence). As DNA, the CDR3 is TGTGCCAGCAGTTTGACCGGGACTTTGGGTGAGCAGTTCTTC. Encoded protein: CASSLTGTLGEQFF.

V gene TRBV28 combines with J gene TRBJ2-7; a weak D match, TRBD2 (5 bases). The CDR3 is made up of 13 amino acids. V dropped 10 bases and J dropped 6 bases, with 19 bases sitting between them. Germline CDR1 is MDHEN and CDR2 is SYDVKM. The CDR3 spells CATLGSAAGEQYF. The CDR3 DNA is TGTGCCACCCTGGGGTCGGCCGCGGGCGAGCAGTACTTC.

The rearrangement uses TRBV29-1 and TRBJ1-3; maybe TRBD1 (6 bases). The germline V gene encodes CDR1 SQVTM and CDR2 ANQGSEA. Trimming stripped 3 bases from V and 5 bases from J, with 14 bases between. The CDR3 spans 14 residues. The CDR3 here is CSVEDRGLRNTIYF. In DNA form, the CDR3 reads TGCAGCGTTGAGGACAGAGGCCTAAGAAACACCATATATTTT.

The chain couples TRBV28 to TRBJ1-6; perhaps TRBD1 as D (6 bases). Germline V gene data show CDR1 as MDHEN and CDR2 as SYDVKM. The CDR3 runs to 17 residues. The ends were cut back, 4 bases at V and 7 bases at J, with 20 bases in the middle. The CDR3 spells CASSSPVGQSWNSPLHF. The CDR3 DNA is TGTGCCAGCAGTTCCCCCGTCGGACAGTCGTGGAATTCACCCCTCCACTTT.

The J gene is TRBJ1-4, the V gene TRBV4-1, with 9 nucleotides matching TRBD1. From germline, CDR1 is MGHRA and CDR2 YSYEKL. V was clipped by 1 base and J by 7 bases; unmatched bases: 7. The CDR3 has 16 amino acids. The CDR3 protein is CASSQGTGVISEKLFF. The DNA for the CDR3 is TGCGCCAGCAGCCAAGGGACAGGGGTTATTAGTGAAAAACTGTTTTTT.

The genes are TRBV5-6 and TRBJ2-5; 11 bases line up with TRBD2. Unmatched junction bases numbered 12, after V lost 4 bases and J lost 4 bases. The CDR3 contains 17 residues. From germline, CDR1 is SGHDT and CDR2 YYEEEE. The CDR3 nucleotides read TGTGCCAGCAGCCCTTTACATAGCGGGGGGGAGAGAGAGACCCAGTACTTC. It translates to CASSPLHSGGERETQYF. Based on the CDR3 plus reference TRBV5-6 and TRBJ2-5, the full variable domain is DAGVTQSPTHLIKTRGQQVTLRCSPKSGHDTVSWYQQALGQGPQFIFQYYEEEERQRGNFPDRFSGHQFPNYSSELNVNALLLGDSALYLCASSPLHSGGERETQYFGPGTRLLVL.

The chain employs TRBV5-1 and TRBJ2-5; D unresolved. V lost 4 bases, J lost 6 bases, and 19 bases lay in between. Germline V gene sequence: CDR1 SGHRS, CDR2 YFSETQ. The CDR3 is made up of 15 amino acids. CDR3 amino acids: CASSHRIQGSKTQYF. The CDR3 DNA sequence: TGCGCCAGCAGCCATCGGATACAAGGGTCGAAGACCCAGTACTTC.

The chain is built from TRBV4-1 and TRBJ2-7; 9 nucleotides align to TRBD2. Trimming cost V 3 bases and J 3 bases; bases outside gene matches: 6. CDR1 is MGHRA and CDR2 is YSYEKL in the germline V gene. CDR3 length: 15 residues. In nucleotides, the CDR3 is TGCGCCAGCAGCCAGGGACTAGCCGATAACTACGAGCAGTACTTC. It is translated as CASSQGLADNYEQYF.

CDR3: CASSHGTGAGETQYF. In nucleotides, the CDR3 is TGTGCCAGCAGTCACGGGACAGGGGCTGGAGAGACCCAGTACTTC. V gene TRBV6-5 combines with J gene TRBJ2-5, with TRBD1 matching over 10 bases. The CDR3 contains 15 residues. V gave up 5 bases and J gave up 4 bases; unmatched junction bases: 7. In germline, CDR1 is MNHEY, CDR2 SVGAGI.

In its sample, this clone was seen once. CDR3 region: CASSFRLAGGELFF. In DNA form, the CDR3 reads TGTGCCAGCAGCTTTCGACTAGCAGGCGGGGAGCTGTTTTTT. The V and J genes are TRBV7-2 and TRBJ2-2; TRBD2 matches at 7 bases. There are 14 residues in the CDR3. V was pared by 3 bases and J by 7 bases, with 5 bases of the junction left unmatched. Germline lookup yields CDR1 SGHTA and CDR2 FQGNSA.

V usage is TRBV28 and J usage is TRBJ2-1; TRBD2 aligns across 9 bases. From germline, CDR1 is MDHEN and CDR2 SYDVKM. The CDR3 totals 16 residues. V shed 4 bases and J 5 bases; nucleotides not matched to a gene: 9. The CDR3 nucleotides are TGTGCCAGCAGTTGGGGACTACGCGGGGGGGACAATGAGCAGTTCTTC. It yields the protein CASSWGLRGGDNEQFF.

This clone occurred once. This chain links TRBV28 with TRBJ2-2; the D call may be TRBD1 or TRBD2 (5 bases each). Germline lookup yields CDR1 MDHEN and CDR2 SYDVKM. V lost 2 bases and J lost 4, with 17 bases in between. CDR3 size: 17 residues. Written as DNA, the CDR3 is TGTGCCAGCAGTTTAGGGGAGTGGAAGAGGGGCACCGGGGAGCTGTTTTTT. Protein sequence: CASSLGEWKRGTGELFF.

This clone is a singleton in its sample. The chain joins TRBV14 to TRBJ1-1; no reliable D call. The V and J ends lost 4 bases and 1 base respectively, with 13 bases between them. The CDR3 sequence is 15 residues long. Germline CDR1 reads SGHDN; CDR2 reads FVKESK. In DNA, the CDR3 is TGTGCCAGCAGCCGCGTGGTAAATGGGAACACTGAAGCTTTCTTT. This translates into CASSRVVNGNTEAFF.

The chain employs TRBV20-1 and TRBJ2-3; no firm D call. Trimming shortened V by 5 bases and J by 5 bases, and 8 bases separated the two germline ends. The CDR3 length is 11 residues. Germline V gene sequence: CDR1 DFQATT, CDR2 SNEGSKA (reference sequence). CDR3 sequence reads: CSAAELDTQYF. CDR3 in DNA: TGCAGTGCTGCAGAGTTAGATACGCAGTATTTT.

The V call is TRBV7-6, the J call TRBJ2-7; D is possibly TRBD1 (5 bases). This CDR3 spans 13 amino acids. Germline values: CDR1 SGHVS, CDR2 FNYEAQ. The V and J ends lost 2 bases and 3 bases respectively, with 8 bases between them. The CDR3 sequence is CASSLSRDYEQYF. The CDR3 bases are TGTGCCAGCAGCTTAAGCAGGGACTACGAGCAGTACTTC. The whole variable domain, remainder taken from reference TRBV7-6 and TRBJ2-7, is GAGVSQSPRYKVTKRGQDVALRCDPISGHVSLYWYRQALGQGPEFLTYFNYEAQQDKSGLPNDRFSAERPEGSISTLTIQRTEQRDSAMYRCASSLSRDYEQYFGPGTRLTVT.

The chain couples TRBV5-1 to TRBJ2-3, with 7 bases aligning to TRBD1. This CDR3 has 15 residues. CDR1 is SGHRS and CDR2 is YFSETQ in the germline V gene. Trimming cost V 6 bases and J 4 bases; bases outside gene matches: 11. DNA for the CDR3: TGCGCCAGCAATCAAAGGACAGGAGGCGCAGATACGCAGTATTTT. It specifies CASNQRTGGADTQYF.

The chain links TRBV7-2 to TRBJ1-4; D is undetermined. The CDR3 length is 14 residues. The V and J ends lost 2 bases and 5 bases respectively, with 9 bases between them. Germline V lookup: CDR1 SGHTA, CDR2 FQGNSA. The CDR3 DNA is TGTGCCAGCAGCTTACAGGTGGGGAATGAAAAACTGTTTTTT. It specifies CASSLQVGNEKLFF.

The gene calls are TRBV7-9 and TRBJ1-6; TRBD1 agrees at 7 bases. The V and J ends lost 3 bases and 0 bases, in that order; junction bases with no gene match: 2. This CDR3 spans 16 amino acids. The germline CDR1 and CDR2 sequences are SEHNR and FQNEAQ (reference sequence). The CDR3 loop is CASSFGDSSYNSPLHF. CDR3 DNA: TGTGCCAGCAGCTTTGGGGACAGCTCCTATAATTCACCCCTCCACTTT.

The chain joins TRBV5-1 to TRBJ2-6, with a tentative D call TRBD1 (6 bases). The CDR3 runs to 15 residues. From germline, CDR1 is SGHRS and CDR2 YFSETQ. V shed 3 bases and J shed 8 bases, with 15 bases lying between them. The CDR3 region is CASSSGTPRTNVLTF. DNA for the CDR3: TGCGCCAGCAGCTCGGGGACACCTAGGACCAACGTCCTGACTTTC.

V and J are TRBV9 and TRBJ2-1, with 8 positions matching TRBD1. V lost 4 bases and J lost 6; bases outside the gene matches: 12. This CDR3 is built from 16 residues. Germline-derived CDR1 and CDR2 are SGDLS and YYNGEE. The CDR3 here is CASSPRLGTGLNEQFF. The CDR3 DNA sequence: TGTGCCAGCAGCCCCCGGTTGGGGACAGGACTCAATGAGCAGTTCTTC.